These T cell receptor beta chains were read from a single sample in a study of blood T cell repertoires in COVID-19. Sequencing used immunoSEQ multiplex PCR; TCRdb keeps in-frame clones, though not all of them. The sample lists 200,000 to 300,000 clones, roughly 76% occurring once. Input material: peripheral blood. These receptors all come from an elderly woman with COVID-19, enrolled during active disease. Both conserved end residues are part of each CDR3. The order of the fields is CDR3 protein, D gene, J gene, V gene. A D gene is named only where the DNA matches it firmly.

CDR3 protein: CASSPRSIDTQYF
D gene: NA
J gene: TRBJ2-3
V gene: TRBV18

CDR3 protein: CASSYPQGITEAFF
D gene: NA
J gene: TRBJ1-1
V gene: TRBV6-2/TRBV6-3

CDR3 protein: CASSFVGLDSSYGYTF
D gene: NA
J gene: TRBJ1-2
V gene: TRBV5-1

CDR3 protein: CASSPLSKGDEQYF
D gene: NA
J gene: TRBJ2-7
V gene: TRBV18

CDR3 protein: CASRLTISSPLHF
D gene: NA
J gene: TRBJ1-6
V gene: TRBV7-9

CDR3 protein: CASSSRGNTEAFF
D gene: NA
J gene: TRBJ1-1
V gene: TRBV7-8

CDR3 protein: CASSVSGLAGLNEQFF
D gene: TRBD2
J gene: TRBJ2-1
V gene: TRBV28

CDR3 protein: CASIRGNTGELFF
D gene: NA
J gene: TRBJ2-2
V gene: TRBV6-5

CDR3 protein: CSVLTGGGYEQYF
D gene: TRBD1
J gene: TRBJ2-7
V gene: TRBV29-1

CDR3 protein: CASSQQVSGNTIYF
D gene: NA
J gene: TRBJ1-3
V gene: TRBV11-1

CDR3 protein: CASRAGTGSDGYTF
D gene: TRBD1
J gene: TRBJ1-2
V gene: TRBV5-4

CDR3 protein: CASSLSASGQNTEAFF
D gene: NA
J gene: TRBJ1-1
V gene: TRBV4-1

CDR3 protein: CASSVCQPQHF
D gene: NA
J gene: TRBJ1-5
V gene: TRBV7-3

CDR3 protein: CATSDPQSYEAFF
D gene: NA
J gene: TRBJ1-1
V gene: TRBV24-1

CDR3 protein: CASSGLNRSPLHF
D gene: NA
J gene: TRBJ1-6
V gene: TRBV2

CDR3 protein: CASSPDGQGVVKTQYF
D gene: TRBD1
J gene: TRBJ2-5
V gene: TRBV18

CDR3 protein: CASSLGDRVGEKLFF
D gene: TRBD1
J gene: TRBJ1-4
V gene: TRBV5-1

CDR3 protein: CSAAPGGHLLF
D gene: TRBD1
J gene: TRBJ1-1
V gene: TRBV20-1

CDR3 protein: CASSFRENQPQHF
D gene: NA
J gene: TRBJ1-5
V gene: TRBV11-2

CDR3 protein: CASSVVDRARGSGYTF
D gene: TRBD1
J gene: TRBJ1-2
V gene: TRBV9

CDR3 protein: CASGRAGGSYNEQFF
D gene: NA
J gene: TRBJ2-1
V gene: TRBV27

CDR3 protein: CASSYQDRGDTIYF
D gene: TRBD1
J gene: TRBJ1-3
V gene: TRBV6-5

CDR3 protein: CASSLGGNYGYTF
D gene: NA
J gene: TRBJ1-2
V gene: TRBV13

CDR3 protein: CASRSRDRISGNTIYF
D gene: TRBD1
J gene: TRBJ1-3
V gene: TRBV19

CDR3 protein: CASSLLGESEQYF
D gene: NA
J gene: TRBJ2-7
V gene: TRBV19

CDR3 protein: CASSYYPRLAVGSLTDTQYF
D gene: TRBD2
J gene: TRBJ2-3
V gene: TRBV6-2/TRBV6-3

CDR3 protein: CASTETGTGELFF
D gene: NA
J gene: TRBJ2-2
V gene: TRBV6-5

CDR3 protein: CASSRQVYGANVLTF
D gene: NA
J gene: TRBJ2-6
V gene: TRBV19

CDR3 protein: CATSRDRSGLSGYTF
D gene: NA
J gene: TRBJ1-2
V gene: TRBV15

CDR3 protein: CASSQGTEQETQYF
D gene: NA
J gene: TRBJ2-5
V gene: TRBV4-1

CDR3 protein: CASSVGWLEDEKLFF
D gene: NA
J gene: TRBJ1-4
V gene: TRBV9

CDR3 protein: CASSLSQGGRTEAFF
D gene: NA
J gene: TRBJ1-1
V gene: TRBV27

CDR3 protein: CASSLRLGQVGYGYTF
D gene: TRBD1
J gene: TRBJ1-2
V gene: TRBV13

CDR3 protein: CASSRLALTYEQYF
D gene: TRBD2
J gene: TRBJ2-7
V gene: TRBV14

CDR3 protein: CATSRTPGGTNTGELFF
D gene: NA
J gene: TRBJ2-2
V gene: TRBV15

CDR3 protein: CASSPGVVSGNTIYF
D gene: NA
J gene: TRBJ1-3
V gene: TRBV2

CDR3 protein: CASSSTGVQPQHF
D gene: NA
J gene: TRBJ1-5
V gene: TRBV5-6

CDR3 protein: CASSRPGTTNTGELFF
D gene: TRBD2
J gene: TRBJ2-2
V gene: TRBV28

CDR3 protein: CATSRGGTSGMREQYF
D gene: TRBD2
J gene: TRBJ2-7
V gene: TRBV15

CDR3 protein: CASSQRTSALRPSGANVLTF
D gene: TRBD2
J gene: TRBJ2-6
V gene: TRBV4-1

CDR3 protein: CASSQQSPGTEAFF
D gene: NA
J gene: TRBJ1-1
V gene: TRBV14

CDR3 protein: CASSGSGGAYNEQFF
D gene: TRBD2
J gene: TRBJ2-1
V gene: TRBV2

CDR3 protein: CAISERTTGVRGYTF
D gene: NA
J gene: TRBJ1-2
V gene: TRBV10-3

CDR3 protein: CASSSPGQQETQYF
D gene: TRBD1
J gene: TRBJ2-5
V gene: TRBV18

CDR3 protein: CASSSGTLGNTIYF
D gene: NA
J gene: TRBJ1-3
V gene: TRBV5-1

CDR3 protein: CASSLAGLAGGTYEQYF
D gene: TRBD2
J gene: TRBJ2-7
V gene: TRBV5-1

CDR3 protein: CASSPQGEGNTEAFF
D gene: TRBD1
J gene: TRBJ1-1
V gene: TRBV6-5

CDR3 protein: CASSYQGVGYTF
D gene: NA
J gene: TRBJ1-2
V gene: TRBV12-3/TRBV12-4

CDR3 protein: CASSQLGSSGNTIYF
D gene: NA
J gene: TRBJ1-3
V gene: TRBV3-1/TRBV3-2

CDR3 protein: CASSTWSPGGGNTIYF
D gene: NA
J gene: TRBJ1-3
V gene: TRBV28

CDR3 protein: CAISARGETQYF
D gene: NA
J gene: TRBJ2-5
V gene: TRBV10-3

CDR3 protein: CASSDRDRGTDTQYF
D gene: TRBD1
J gene: TRBJ2-3
V gene: TRBV4-3